These 20 T cell receptor beta chains were all obtained from the same sample, sequenced in a study of memory CD4+ T cells and cytomegalovirus serostatus. Profiling relied on immunoSEQ multiplex PCR, and the TCRdb table lists in-frame clones only, not all of them. The table includes tens of thousands of clones, roughly 80% detected once. Single viable CD3+CD4+CD8-CD45RO+ cells were sorted as the memory CD4+ T cells. Sequencing used memory CD4+ T cells from blood. The receptors were gathered from an adult in good health and CMV-seronegative.

The rearrangement links TRBV2 to TRBJ2-3; 14 nucleotides line up with TRBD2. J was trimmed by 1 base and V by 6 bases; bases with no gene match: 12. Germline V gene lookup returns CDR1 SNHLY and CDR2 FYNNEI. The length of the CDR3 is 19 residues. DNA for the CDR3: TGTGCCAGCAGCGACCGACTAGCGGGGGGGCGGAGGGGCACAGATACGCAGTATTTT. Protein product: CASSDRLAGGRRGTDTQYF.

The CDR3 sequence is CASSEAVKVRSSGYTF. DNA for the CDR3: TGTGCCAGCAGTGAAGCGGTCAAGGTACGGAGTAGTGGCTACACCTTC. The V and J genes are TRBV6-1 and TRBJ1-2; D call uncertain. V dropped 0 bases and J dropped 7 bases, with 18 bases sitting between them. The CDR3 sequence is 16 residues long. Per the germline V gene, CDR1 is MNHNS and CDR2 is SASEGT.

The chain has TRBV7-3 and TRBJ1-4; 8 bases map to TRBD1. The V gene end was trimmed by 1 base and the J gene end by 11 bases; junction bases not matched to a gene: 9. Germline-derived CDR1 and CDR2 are SGHTA and FQGTGA. This CDR3 has 15 residues. The DNA of the CDR3 is TGTGCCAGCAGCTTAAAGGGGCAGGGGGCGAGGAAACTGTTTTTT. As protein: CASSLKGQGARKLFF.

Concerning this clone: Relative to the germline gene, one junction end is altered; a read error may explain this. V is TRBV5-1 and J is TRBJ1-6, with D tentatively TRBD1 (6 bases). Germline loops: CDR1 SGHRS, CDR2 YFSETQ. This CDR3 is built from 14 residues. CDR3 loop: CASRGGFNNSPLYF. The DNA for the CDR3 is TGCGCCAGCCGTGGGGGCTTCAATAATTCACCCCTCTACTTT. Together with reference TRBV5-1 and TRBJ1-6, the CDR3 gives the full variable domain: KAGVTQTPRYLIKTRGQQVTLSCSPISGHRSVSWYQQTPGQGLQFLFEYFSETQRNKGNFPGRFSGRQFSNSRSEMNVSTLELGDSALYLCASRGGFNNSPLYFGNGTRLTVT.

V usage is TRBV7-6 and J usage is TRBJ2-7; D call uncertain. The length of the CDR3 is 15 residues. Deletions cut 2 bases from V and 2 bases from J, with 13 bases between. The germline CDR1 and CDR2 sequences are SGHVS and FNYEAQ. The CDR3 region has the DNA TGTGCCAGCAGCTTAAACCTAGGGCCGCCCTACGAGCAGTACTTC. Residues: CASSLNLGPPYEQYF.

V usage is TRBV2 and J usage is TRBJ2-3; D unclear. Trimming removed 6 bases from V and 2 bases from J, with 18 bases in between. The V gene's germline CDR1 is SNHLY and CDR2 FYNNEI. The CDR3 extends over 16 amino acids. DNA for the CDR3: TGTGCCAGCAGACAACAGAGAGCCTCTTACACAGATACGCAGTATTTT. Encoded protein: CASRQQRASYTDTQYF.

The V gene is TRBV4-1, the J gene TRBJ2-7; the match to TRBD1 covers 7 bases. The CDR3 runs to 16 residues. From germline, CDR1 is MGHRA and CDR2 YSYEKL. With V trimmed by 3 bases and J by 2 bases, 10 bases remained unmatched. CDR3 sequence (DNA): TGCGCCAGCAGCCAGGACCGGGACAGCTCTACCTACGAGCAGTACTTC. Translating gives CASSQDRDSSTYEQYF.

This rearrangement joins TRBV6-4 to TRBJ2-2; D is unclear. This CDR3 contains 13 residues. Germline CDR1 MRHNA, CDR2 SNTAGT. Trimming took 3 bases from V and 6 from J, leaving 8 bases between them. CDR3 region: CASSESAAGELFF. CDR3 sequence (DNA): TGTGCCAGCAGTGAATCTGCCGCCGGGGAGCTGTTTTTT.

The V and J genes are TRBV5-1 and TRBJ2-7; possibly TRBD1 for D (5 bases). The V gene lost 4 bases and the J gene lost 0 bases, with 20 bases spanning the gap. CDR1 and CDR2 (germline): SGHRS, YFSETQ. There are 17 residues in the CDR3. CDR3 DNA: TGCGCCAGCAGCCTACTGCGTGGGGCGACAAACTCCTACGAGCAGTACTTC. Translation gives CASSLLRGATNSYEQYF.

This clone has only a few counts. The chain links TRBV15 to TRBJ1-6; 7 bases are shared with TRBD1. J lost 9 bases, V lost 3 bases, and 8 bases had no gene match. The CDR3 has 15 residues. Per the germline V gene, CDR1 is LNHNV and CDR2 is YYDKDF (reference sequence). The CDR3 spells CATSSFQGGGSPLHF. Here the CDR3 DNA reads TGTGCCACCAGCAGTTTCCAGGGGGGTGGTTCACCCCTCCACTTT.

The chain links TRBV7-2 to TRBJ2-3; 9 nucleotides match TRBD2. Trimming took 1 base from V and 1 from J; bases not matched to a gene: 3. This CDR3 spans 16 amino acids. Germline CDR1 and CDR2: SGHTA and FQGNSA. CDR3 nucleotide sequence: TGTGCCAGCAGCTTAGTGTTAGCGGGGGGCACAGATACGCAGTATTTT. Translated: CASSLVLAGGTDTQYF.

The J gene is TRBJ2-7, the V gene TRBV21-1; TRBD2, the table's D call, lacks a check against the DNA. TRBV21-1 represents a pseudogene. This CDR3 has 13 amino acids. CDR3 nucleotides: TGTGCCATGGGGAGGGCAGTACTCGGGGAGCAGTACTTC. This sequence encodes CAMGRAVLGEQYF.

The J gene is TRBJ2-2, the V gene TRBV7-2, with D possibly TRBD2 on 7 matching bases. The CDR3 totals 16 residues. CDR1 and CDR2 from the germline V gene are SGHTA and FQGNSA. Trimming took off 1 base at V and 0 bases at J, with 9 bases between the two ends. CDR3 sequence: CASSLEGGANTGELFF. As DNA, the CDR3 is TGTGCCAGCAGCTTAGAAGGGGGGGCGAACACCGGGGAGCTGTTTTTT.

The chain has TRBV18 and TRBJ1-1; no clear D. V was shortened by 4 bases and J by 5 bases, with 14 bases between the two germline ends. The CDR3 runs 14 residues. The germline gives CDR1 KGHSH, CDR2 LQKENI. CDR3 sequence: CASSHSTRRTEAFF. CDR3 DNA sequence: TGTGCCAGCTCACACTCGACCCGGAGGACTGAAGCTTTCTTT.

The genes are TRBV4-2 and TRBJ2-2; the match to TRBD2 covers 7 bases. This CDR3 contains 16 residues. The germline gives CDR1 LGHNA, CDR2 YNFKEQ. Germline trimming cut 1 base from V and 4 bases from J; bases unmatched to any gene: 6. DNA of the CDR3: TGTGCCAGCAGCCAAGGCTTCGGGACTATCACCGGGGAGCTGTTTTTT. The encoded protein is CASSQGFGTITGELFF.

V usage is TRBV2 and J usage is TRBJ1-3, with D unresolved. Germline V gene sequence: CDR1 SNHLY, CDR2 FYNNEI. V was shortened by 8 bases and J by 2 bases, with 7 bases between the two germline ends. This CDR3 has 12 amino acids. CDR3 region: CASRGAGNTIYF. The DNA of the CDR3 is TGTGCCAGCCGGGGAGCTGGAAACACCATATATTTT.

V gene TRBV6-1 combines with J gene TRBJ1-3, with TRBD1 identical over 7 bases. The V gene's germline CDR1 is MNHNS and CDR2 SASEGT. This CDR3 has 15 amino acids. Trimming took 4 bases from V and 5 from J; bases not matched to a gene: 8. The CDR3 region has the DNA TGTGCCAGCAGTGTTCCGGGACAGATACGAAACACCATATATTTT. The encoded protein is CASSVPGQIRNTIYF.

The chain is built from TRBV19 and TRBJ1-4, with 9 bases identical to TRBD1. Germline V CDR1 and CDR2: LNHDA, SQIVND (reference sequence). J was trimmed by 5 bases and V by 5 bases; bases with no gene match: 15. This CDR3 is built from 18 residues. The CDR3 is CASSSPGTGPPTNEKLFF. The DNA for the CDR3 is TGTGCCAGTAGTTCACCCGGGACAGGGCCACCCACGAATGAAAAACTGTTTTTT.

The J gene is TRBJ2-7, the V gene TRBV5-1; D call uncertain. V was clipped by 0 bases and J by 4 bases, with 8 bases between them. The CDR3 runs 13 residues. Germline CDR1 and CDR2: SGHRS and YFSETQ. The CDR3 reads CASSLADRYEQYF. For the CDR3, the DNA is TGCGCCAGCAGCTTGGCCGATAGATACGAGCAGTACTTC.

The genes are TRBV7-9 and TRBJ2-3; 12 nucleotides agree with TRBD2. CDR1 is SEHNR, CDR2 FQNEAQ, per germline (reference sequence). The CDR3 length is 16 residues. Germline trimming cut 0 bases from V and 6 bases from J; bases unmatched to any gene: 4. The CDR3 DNA reads TGTGCCAGCAGCTTAGCGGGACTAGCGGGCTCGGATACGCAGTATTTT. Translation gives CASSLAGLAGSDTQYF.